This T cell receptor (beta chain) was sequenced in a study of blood T cell repertoires in COVID-19. Across the study: T cells, B-cell-depleted T cells, or PBMCs provided the cDNA or gDNA that served as material.

CDR3 size: 15 residues. J lost 2 bases, V lost 1 base, and 2 bases had no gene match. Germline V CDR1 and CDR2: GTSNPN, SVGIG (reference sequence). In the source study's methods: Reference gene primer amplification in the assay estimated nucleated cell counts. Clones were sequenced by immunoSEQ multiplex PCR, and TCRdb holds only the in-frame ones, with some missing. V and J calls and clone size are as listed in that table; D and trimming were resolved from the DNA. The sample consists of roughly 240,000 clones, approximately 80% of them appearing once. This sequence originates from an elderly woman with acute or convalescent COVID-19. This chain joins TRBV30 and TRBJ2-5; TRBD2 matches 12 bases. Sequenced input: peripheral blood. The CDR3 region has the DNA TGTGCCTGGAGTGGACTAGCGGGAGCGCAAGAGACCCAGTACTTC. It yields the protein CAWSGLAGAQETQYF. The variable domain in full, with the rest retrieved from reference TRBV30 and TRBJ2-5, is SQTIHQWPATLVQPVGSPLSLECTVEGTSNPNLYWYRQAAGRGLQLLFYSVGIGQISSEVPQNLSASRPQDRQFILSSKKLLLSDSGFYLCAWSGLAGAQETQYFGPGTRLLVL.